The rows below give T cell receptor beta chains drawn from one sample of a study of T-cell reconstitution after alpha-beta-depleted transplantation in children. TCRdb processed the PCR reads anew with MiXCR; each CDR3 protein has one entry. In the table there are hundreds of thousands of distinct CDR3 sequences, about 12% of which are singletons. Source: PBMCs from the stem cell graft donor, taken from the stem cell graft. These receptors originate from a human donor who donated a stem cell graft to a child with acute lymphoblastic leukemia. CDR3s include the opening cysteine and the closing phenylalanine or tryptophan. The D gene is left open where the match is weak. Clone size, where shown, is once, few, many, or a class for clones that have expanded.

CDR3nt	CDR3aa	d_gene	v_gene	j_gene	abundance
TGTGCCAGCTCGCCCCCGGGACAGGGGGCTTACGAGCAGTACTTC	CASSPPGQGAYEQYF	TRBD1	TRBV18	TRBJ2-7	many
TGTGCCAGCAGCTTAGATAGCAGGGGCCACGAGACCCAGTACTTC	CASSLDSRGHETQYF	-	TRBV11-2	TRBJ2-5	-
TGCGCCAGCAGCCAAGATCTTCTACCGGGGGATGAGCAGTTCTTC	CASSQDLLPGDEQFF	-	TRBV4-3	TRBJ2-1	-
TGTGCCAGCAGCGCGGAGAGCGGGGCAGAGACCCAGTACTTC	CASSAESGAETQYF	TRBD2	TRBV9	TRBJ2-5	-
TGTGCCAGCAGCTTCTTCAGGCAGCTTAACTACGAGCAGTACTTC	CASSFFRQLNYEQYF	-	TRBV13	TRBJ2-7	few
TGCAGTGCTGAGGGGCATAGCACAGATACGCAGTATTTT	CSAEGHSTDTQYF	-	TRBV20-1	TRBJ2-3	many
TGTGCCAGCAGCGGACGGGGCCCATTCAATGAGCAGTTCTTC	CASSGRGPFNEQFF	-	TRBV9	TRBJ2-1	many
TGCGCCAGCAGTCCCGGGCTAGCGGGGAACTACGAGCAGTACTTC	CASSPGLAGNYEQYF	TRBD2	TRBV5-1	TRBJ2-7	many
TGTGCCAGCAGTTTGGGTGGGGGTACTTACAATGAGCAGTTCTTC	CASSLGGGTYNEQFF	-	TRBV12-3/TRBV12-4	TRBJ2-1	many
TGTGCCAGCAAACTGGCTGGGGCGAATCAGCCCCAGCATTTT	CASKLAGANQPQHF	-	TRBV12-3/TRBV12-4	TRBJ1-5	many
TGTGCCAGCAGCCCGGGACAGGAGTATAATTCACCCCTCCACTTT	CASSPGQEYNSPLHF	TRBD1	TRBV5-5	TRBJ1-6	many
TGTGCCAGCAGCTTCCGGGACAACGCTTACGAGCAGTACTTC	CASSFRDNAYEQYF	-	TRBV5-6	TRBJ2-7	many
TGTGCCAGCAGCCGGACAGGGGCCGCGAGGCCCGGGGAGCTGTTTTTT	CASSRTGAARPGELFF	TRBD1	TRBV7-9	TRBJ2-2	-
TGTGCCAGCAGCTCTGGACTAGCCCCAGCCCACACAGATACGCAGTATTTT	CASSSGLAPAHTDTQYF	TRBD2	TRBV5-4	TRBJ2-3	-
TGCGCCAGCAGCCCCGGGACAGCTAGCACAGATACGCAGTATTTT	CASSPGTASTDTQYF	TRBD1	TRBV5-1	TRBJ2-3	many
TGCGCCAGCAGCTTGGCGACAGGTTCCTACGAGCAGTACTTC	CASSLATGSYEQYF	-	TRBV5-1	TRBJ2-7	many
TGTGCTAGTGCCTACAGGGAAGAGACTGAAGCTTTCTTT	CASAYREETEAFF	-	TRBV12-5	TRBJ1-1	few
TGCGCCAGCAGCTCAGGACAGGGTGGAGGCTACACCTTC	CASSSGQGGGYTF	TRBD1	TRBV5-1	TRBJ1-2	many
TGTGCCAGCAGCCCCCCAGCGGGAGGGCCCACAGATACGCAGTATTTT	CASSPPAGGPTDTQYF	TRBD2	TRBV13	TRBJ2-3	few
TGCAGCGTCCGGGCGACGTTAAGCACAGATACGCAGTATTTT	CSVRATLSTDTQYF	-	TRBV29-1	TRBJ2-3	-
TGCGCCAGCAGCTTGGTGACTCGGGGGTCAACTAATGAAAAACTGTTTTTT	CASSLVTRGSTNEKLFF	-	TRBV5-1	TRBJ1-4	many
TGTGCCAGCAGCGCCGATCTAGCGGTAGTATCCGAGCAGTACTTC	CASSADLAVVSEQYF	TRBD2	TRBV9	TRBJ2-7	many
TGCGCCAGCAGCCAAGACACTTATGGCTACACCTTC	CASSQDTYGYTF	-	TRBV5-1	TRBJ1-2	many
TGCGCCAGCAGCTTCGACAAAACCTATGGCTACACCTTC	CASSFDKTYGYTF	-	TRBV5-1	TRBJ1-2	medium-sized
TGTGCCAGCAACTCCCAGGGGGCTGACAATCAGCCCCAGCATTTT	CASNSQGADNQPQHF	TRBD1	TRBV28	TRBJ1-5	-
TGCAGTGCTAGGAGCCGCGATGAGCAGTTCTTC	CSARSRDEQFF	-	TRBV20-1	TRBJ2-1	-
TGCAGCTTTTCCGGGACAGGGAACACTGAAGCTTTCTTT	CSFSGTGNTEAFF	TRBD1	TRBV29-1	TRBJ1-1	many
TGTGCCAGCAGGACCAAAACACAGGGGATGACCTACGAGCAGTACTTC	CASRTKTQGMTYEQYF	TRBD1	TRBV6-1	TRBJ2-7	-